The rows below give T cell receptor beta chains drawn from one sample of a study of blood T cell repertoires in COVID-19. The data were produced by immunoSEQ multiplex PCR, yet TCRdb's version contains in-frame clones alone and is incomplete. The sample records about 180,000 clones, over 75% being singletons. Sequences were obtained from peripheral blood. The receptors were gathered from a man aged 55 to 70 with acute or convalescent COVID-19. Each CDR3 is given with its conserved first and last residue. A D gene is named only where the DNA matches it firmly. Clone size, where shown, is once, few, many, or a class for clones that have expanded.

CDR3 DNA: TGTGCCAGCAGTTCAATACGGACAGGGTTTCGGTATGGCTACACCTTC
CDR3 protein: CASSSIRTGFRYGYTF
clone size: .
D gene: TRBD1
J gene: TRBJ1-2
V gene: TRBV27

CDR3 DNA: TGTGCCAGCAGCGCCGGGACACTGAACACCGGGGAGCTGTTTTTT
CDR3 protein: CASSAGTLNTGELFF
clone size: .
D gene: .
J gene: TRBJ2-2
V gene: TRBV6-5

CDR3 DNA: TGTGCCAGCTCATCGCAACCTTACACTGGCGGGAGGACAGATACGCAGTATTTT
CDR3 protein: CASSSQPYTGGRTDTQYF
clone size: once
D gene: TRBD2
J gene: TRBJ2-3
V gene: TRBV18

CDR3 DNA: TGTGCCAGCAGTGAGGACAGCTCCTACGAGCAGTACTTC
CDR3 protein: CASSEDSSYEQYF
clone size: .
D gene: .
J gene: TRBJ2-7
V gene: TRBV2

CDR3 DNA: TGTGCCAGCAGCGTAGGGAGAGGACAGAGCTCTGGAAACACCATATATTTT
CDR3 protein: CASSVGRGQSSGNTIYF
clone size: .
D gene: .
J gene: TRBJ1-3
V gene: TRBV9

CDR3 DNA: TGTGCCTGGAGTGTACGCGGGAGTTTCTCCTACGAGCAGTACTTC
CDR3 protein: CAWSVRGSFSYEQYF
clone size: .
D gene: TRBD2
J gene: TRBJ2-7
V gene: TRBV30

CDR3 DNA: TGTGCCAGCCAGGATGGACAGGGGAGGAATCAGCCCCAGCATTTT
CDR3 protein: CASQDGQGRNQPQHF
clone size: .
D gene: TRBD1
J gene: TRBJ1-5
V gene: TRBV25-1

CDR3 DNA: TGTGCCACCATCATAGCGGGAGATGACTCCTACGAGCAGTACTTC
CDR3 protein: CATIIAGDDSYEQYF
clone size: .
D gene: TRBD2
J gene: TRBJ2-7
V gene: TRBV15

CDR3 DNA: TGTGCCAGCAGGACGACGCGGGAAGAGCAGTTCTTC
CDR3 protein: CASRTTREEQFF
clone size: .
D gene: .
J gene: TRBJ2-1
V gene: TRBV6-5

CDR3 DNA: TGTGCCAGCAGCCGGGGACTCCTTAGGGGAGAAGATACGCAGTATTTT
CDR3 protein: CASSRGLLRGEDTQYF
clone size: .
D gene: .
J gene: TRBJ2-3
V gene: TRBV27

CDR3 DNA: TGTGCCAGCCGTTCCGATTGGGCATACAATGAGCAGTTCTTC
CDR3 protein: CASRSDWAYNEQFF
clone size: .
D gene: .
J gene: TRBJ2-1
V gene: TRBV19